Given below is one T cell receptor beta chain in context. Its antigen is as yet unknown. Sequenced by immunoSEQ multiplex PCR; TCRdb stores in-frame clones only, minus some. The data hold about 17,000 clones, with approximately 60% observed a single time. Relapse was seen in all patients after autologous stem cell transplantation, and brentuximab vedotin exposure was variable. The sample originates from a study of PD-1 blockade in classical Hodgkin lymphoma. Study-level points and caveats: There was a significant rise in CD4+ TCR diversity by C4D1, with no such rise for CD8+. Exclusion removed patients who began nivolumab under 1 year after ASCT. Whatever underlies the repertoire differences (possibly disease activity or prior therapy) remains undefined. Baseline TCR diversity was reportedly lower in newly diagnosed patients than in healthy donors. It was reported as lower still in relapsed/refractory patients.

Sample: peripheral blood mononuclear cells (PBMCs), taken before the second cycle of nivolumab. This sequence was found in a human donor with classical Hodgkin lymphoma.

CDR3 region: CASSFDTLEQYF. The CDR3 region has the DNA TGTGCCAGCAGTTTCGATACCTTGGAGCAGTACTTC. The V gene is TRBV11-2, the J gene TRBJ2-7; D is unresolved. V was pared by 6 bases and J by 7 bases, with 13 bases between. The CDR3 is 12 amino acids. Germline CDR1 reads SGHAT; CDR2 reads FQNNGV.